The 16 T cell receptor beta chains in this list originate from one sample, sequenced in a study of cytomegalovirus exposure and HLA in healthy donors. The repertoire was sequenced with immunoSEQ multiplex PCR; TCRdb's copy has only in-frame clones and lacks some. The sample lists roughly 310,000 clones, around 90% seen once, with around 0.91% in the top ten. Source material: PBMCs. All receptors derive from a young man in good health and CMV-seronegative.

The chain recombines TRBV11-2 with TRBJ2-7; 9 bases are shared with TRBD1. Per germline, CDR1 SGHAT and CDR2 FQNNGV. V was pared by 5 bases and J by 3 bases, with 8 bases of the junction left unmatched. The CDR3 sequence is 15 residues long. The CDR3 DNA reads TGTGCCAGCAGCCACCCGGACAGGGGTGACTACGAGCAGTACTTC. Translated, it gives CASSHPDRGDYEQYF.

The chain joins TRBV5-6 to TRBJ2-2, with 7 bases lining up with TRBD1. CDR1 and CDR2 (germline): SGHDT, YYEEEE. This CDR3 region has 15 residues. Trimming removed 0 bases from V and 3 bases from J; junction bases left unmatched: 2. The DNA of the CDR3 is TGTGCCAGCAGCTTGGACAGGGGACACACCGGGGAGCTGTTTTTT. Translation gives CASSLDRGHTGELFF.

V gene TRBV5-1 combines with J gene TRBJ1-2; 8 bases fit TRBD1. This CDR3 spans 13 amino acids. Germline V gives CDR1 SGHRS, CDR2 YFSETQ. Unmatched junction bases numbered 3, after V lost 0 bases and J lost 8 bases. The CDR3 protein is CASSLGTGQGYTF. In DNA form, the CDR3 reads TGCGCCAGCAGCTTGGGGACAGGGCAAGGCTACACCTTC.

V gene TRBV4-3 combines with J gene TRBJ2-7, with TRBD2 matching 14 bases. CDR1 is LGHNA and CDR2 is YSLEER in the germline V gene. This CDR3 has 18 amino acids. V shed 0 bases, J shed 4 bases, and the junction held 8 bases outside the gene matches. CDR3: CASSQDLLGLAGGYEQYF. The CDR3 nucleotides are TGCGCCAGCAGCCAAGATTTGTTAGGACTAGCGGGGGGATACGAGCAGTACTTC.

This clone was recorded once. The chain links TRBV2 to TRBJ2-7; 8 bases agree with TRBD2. The CDR3 runs to 15 residues. Germline values: CDR1 SNHLY, CDR2 FYNNEI. V shed 6 bases, J shed 3 bases, and the junction held 10 bases outside the gene matches. The CDR3 DNA reads as TGTGCCAGCAGGCGCAGGGGACTAGATTACTACGAGCAGTACTTC. This sequence encodes CASRRRGLDYYEQYF.

V and J are TRBV9 and TRBJ2-3, with a tentative D call TRBD1 (6 bases). This CDR3 region has 14 residues. V lost 0 bases to trimming and J lost 3 bases, with 8 bases between them. The germline V gene encodes CDR1 SGDLS and CDR2 YYNGEE. The chain's CDR3 is CASSVEGVTDTQYF. The CDR3 DNA reads TGTGCCAGCAGCGTAGAGGGGGTTACAGATACGCAGTATTTT.

The CDR3 spells CASSLVTSTNEKLFF. In DNA, the CDR3 is TGCGCCAGCAGCTTGGTTACATCAACTAATGAAAAACTGTTTTTT. V gene TRBV5-1 combines with J gene TRBJ1-4; D call uncertain. The CDR3 is 15 residues long. CDR1 and CDR2 from the germline V gene are SGHRS and YFSETQ. Trimming pared 0 bases from V and 0 bases from J, leaving 6 bases between.

The chain combines TRBV7-8 with TRBJ1-1; D possibly corresponds to TRBD1 (6 bases). Germline assignment: CDR1 SGHVS and CDR2 FQNEAQ. The germline V and J ends were trimmed by 3 bases and 5 bases, with 19 bases remaining between them. The CDR3 has 16 residues. DNA for the CDR3: TGTGCCAGCAGCTTGTTTGGACAGAGCCTACGTACTGAAGCTTTCTTT. As protein: CASSLFGQSLRTEAFF.

The gene calls are TRBV1 and TRBJ2-5; the table's D call TRBD2 went unverified against the DNA. TRBV1 counts as a pseudogene. The CDR3 is 12 residues long. CDR3 region: CTSMRGQETQYF. In DNA form, the CDR3 reads TGCACCAGCATGCGGGGCCAAGAGACCCAGTACTTC.

The chain employs TRBV18 and TRBJ1-5; the D gene is possibly TRBD1 (6 bases). Germline CDR1 reads KGHSH; CDR2 reads LQKENI. Trimming took off 5 bases at V and 4 bases at J, with 15 bases between the two ends. This CDR3 has 15 amino acids. The CDR3 DNA is TGTGCCAGCTCAGCGGGGGGGCTTGGAAATCAGCCCCAGCATTTT. It encodes CASSAGGLGNQPQHF.

The chain combines TRBV7-7 with TRBJ2-5; D might be TRBD2 (7 bases). The CDR3 is 14 amino acids. Trimming removed 1 base from V and 5 bases from J, with 11 bases in between. CDR1 SSHAT and CDR2 FNYEAQ come from the germline V gene (reference sequence). CDR3 DNA: TGTGCCAGCAGCTTAGGGACAGCGGGGGAGACCCAGTACTTC. It yields the protein CASSLGTAGETQYF.

The rearrangement links TRBV5-1 to TRBJ2-1; TRBD2 aligns across 12 bases. The CDR3 runs 15 residues. CDR1 and CDR2 from the germline V gene are SGHRS and YFSETQ. After removal of 2 bases from V and 5 bases from J, the junction contained 2 bases not matched to a gene. The CDR3 here is CASSLRLAGDNEQFF. The CDR3, as DNA: TGCGCCAGCAGCTTACGACTAGCGGGGGACAATGAGCAGTTCTTC. The complete variable domain, with remaining parts taken from reference TRBV5-1 and TRBJ2-1, reads KAGVTQTPRYLIKTRGQQVTLSCSPISGHRSVSWYQQTPGQGLQFLFEYFSETQRNKGNFPGRFSGRQFSNSRSEMNVSTLELGDSALYLCASSLRLAGDNEQFFGPGTRLTVL.

The CDR3 is CASGGGGTQYF. The DNA for the CDR3 is TGCGCCAGCGGGGGCGGTGGGACCCAGTACTTC. The chain combines TRBV10-2 with TRBJ2-5, with a tentative D call TRBD1 (6 bases). There are 11 residues in the CDR3. Trimming took 8 bases from V and 7 from J, leaving 11 bases between them. Germline V gene sequence: CDR1 WSHSY, CDR2 SAAADI.

This clone has just one count. The chain combines TRBV19 with TRBJ1-2, with TRBD1 identical over 9 bases. This CDR3 has 14 amino acids. Germline V gene lookup returns CDR1 LNHDA and CDR2 SQIVND (reference sequence). V shed 5 bases, J shed 5 bases, and the junction held 6 bases outside the gene matches. This CDR3 reads CASSPGTGLYGYTF. The DNA of the CDR3 is TGTGCCAGTAGTCCCGGGACAGGGCTATATGGCTACACCTTC. The full variable domain, rest sourced from reference TRBV19 and TRBJ1-2, is DGGITQSPKYLFRKEGQNVTLSCEQNLNHDAMYWYRQDPGQGLRLIYYSQIVNDFQKGDIAEGYSVSREKKESFPLTVTSAQKNPTAFYLCASSPGTGLYGYTFGSGTRLTVV.

The V gene is TRBV7-9, the J gene TRBJ2-7; possible D gene TRBD1, 6 bases. Trimming removed 1 base from V and 0 bases from J, with 13 bases in between. Germline CDR1 and CDR2: SEHNR and FQNEAQ (reference sequence). CDR3 length: 16 amino acids. In nucleotides, the CDR3 is TGTGCCAGCAGCTTAGTAACAGGGAGACGCTCCTACGAGCAGTACTTC. As protein: CASSLVTGRRSYEQYF.

This clone was recorded only once. The DNA for the CDR3 is TGTGCCAGCTCACCTCTGACAGGGGACTCCTACGAGCAGTACTTC. Protein: CASSPLTGDSYEQYF. J is TRBJ2-7 and V is TRBV18, with 8 bases fitting TRBD1. Unmatched junction bases numbered 4, after V lost 3 bases and J lost 0 bases. Germline assignment: CDR1 KGHSH and CDR2 LQKENI. There are 15 residues in the CDR3.